This TCR beta chain was recovered during a study of blood T cell repertoires in COVID-19. About the study: There were acute and convalescent COVID-19 samples, and they came from the United States, Italy and Spain. T cells, B-cell-depleted T cells, or PBMCs supplied cDNA or gDNA.

This CDR3 is 13 amino acids long. The germline V gene has CDR1 SGDLS and CDR2 YYNGEE. The V gene end was trimmed by 7 bases and the J gene end by 2 bases; junction bases not matched to a gene: 4. Produced via immunoSEQ multiplex PCR; TCRdb's table is partial and in-frame only. This table has under 300,000 clones, more than 65% appearing once. Material: PBMCs or T cells enriched from blood (not recorded which). The clonotype was recovered from a man aged 45-65 years who had recovered from COVID-19. V and J are TRBV9 and TRBJ2-7, with 9 nucleotides matching TRBD1. For the CDR3, the DNA is TGTGCCAGCGCGCGGACAGGGGCCTACGAGCAGTACTTC. Translating it yields CASARTGAYEQYF.